The next 8 T cell receptor beta chains were all read from a single sample in a study of blood T cell repertoires in COVID-19. The data were produced by immunoSEQ multiplex PCR, yet TCRdb's version contains in-frame clones alone and is incomplete. The sample comprises 150,000 to 200,000 clones, roughly three quarters of which are singletons, and about a sixth rests with the top ten. The specimen sequenced was PBMCs or T cells enriched from blood (not recorded which). These receptors came from a woman in her forties or fifties with acute COVID-19.

V usage is TRBV7-2 and J usage is TRBJ1-5; 7 bases fit TRBD1. The J segment lost 6 bases and the V segment lost 5 bases, leaving 4 bases of the junction unmatched. Germline V lookup: CDR1 SGHTA, CDR2 FQGNSA. This CDR3 comprises 13 residues. The DNA for the CDR3 is TGTGCCAGCAGCGCAGACAGGGCTCAGCCCCAGCATTTT. This codes for CASSADRAQPQHF.

The V call is TRBV20-1, the J call TRBJ1-2; TRBD1 is a possible D gene (6 bases). From germline, CDR1 is DFQATT and CDR2 SNEGSKA (reference sequence). The CDR3 covers 14 residues. V was clipped by 3 bases and J by 0 bases, with 11 bases between them. The CDR3, as DNA: TGCAGTGCTAGTGCGGACAGCTCTAACTATGGCTACACCTTC. It is translated as CSASADSSNYGYTF.

This chain's CDR3 is CASSAGQGAVSEKLFF. CDR3 coding DNA: TGTGCCAGCAGTGCCGGACAAGGGGCAGTCAGTGAAAAACTGTTTTTT. V usage is TRBV6-4 and J usage is TRBJ1-4; tentatively, D is TRBD1 (5 bases). The V end lost 4 bases, the J end lost 7 bases, and 19 bases lay between the germline ends. The germline CDR1 and CDR2 sequences are MRHNA and SNTAGT. The CDR3 is made up of 16 amino acids.

V gene TRBV19 combines with J gene TRBJ1-1; 7 nucleotides align to TRBD1. The CDR3 sequence is 14 residues long. J was trimmed by 1 base and V by 1 base; bases with no gene match: 0. CDR1 and CDR2 (germline): LNHDA, SQIVND (reference sequence). The CDR3 coding sequence is TGTGCCAGTAGTATAGGGGACAGGAACACTGAAGCTTTCTTT. It translates to CASSIGDRNTEAFF.

The rearrangement links TRBV2 to TRBJ2-3; 8 nucleotides match TRBD1. The germline gives CDR1 SNHLY, CDR2 FYNNEI. The CDR3 has 15 amino acids. Losses at the gene ends were 6 bases for V and 0 bases for J; bases not matched to a gene: 5. The CDR3 sequence: CASSSDRASTDTQYF. CDR3 bases: TGTGCCAGCAGCTCGGACAGGGCTAGCACAGATACGCAGTATTTT.

The J gene is TRBJ1-1, the V gene TRBV15; D is unclear. Trimming removed 0 bases from V and 0 bases from J, with 5 bases in between. Germline V gene sequence: CDR1 LNHNV, CDR2 YYDKDF (reference sequence). The CDR3 totals 14 residues. CDR3 sequence reads: CATSRDLVNTEAFF. The CDR3 nucleotides read TGTGCCACCAGCAGAGATCTCGTGAACACTGAAGCTTTCTTT.

The genes are TRBV5-4 and TRBJ2-1; TRBD2 aligns across 9 bases. Trimming at V came to 4 bases and at J to 8 bases, leaving 13 bases not matched to a gene. The CDR3 spans 16 residues. Germline V lookup: CDR1 SGHNT, CDR2 YYREEE (reference sequence). For the CDR3, the DNA is TGTGCCAGCAGCCGGGGACTAGCTGGGGGAGGCTATGAGCAGTTCTTC. It codes for CASSRGLAGGGYEQFF.

V is TRBV4-3 and J is TRBJ2-1; 16 bases agree with TRBD2. Trimming cost V 0 bases and J 9 bases; bases outside gene matches: 14. Germline V gives CDR1 LGHNA, CDR2 YSLEER. The CDR3 sequence is 20 residues long. The CDR3 nucleotides read TGCGCCAGCAGCCAAGACGCCGGGACTAGCGGGGGGGTTGTGGATGGTGAGCAGTTCTTC. Its protein product is CASSQDAGTSGGVVDGEQFF.